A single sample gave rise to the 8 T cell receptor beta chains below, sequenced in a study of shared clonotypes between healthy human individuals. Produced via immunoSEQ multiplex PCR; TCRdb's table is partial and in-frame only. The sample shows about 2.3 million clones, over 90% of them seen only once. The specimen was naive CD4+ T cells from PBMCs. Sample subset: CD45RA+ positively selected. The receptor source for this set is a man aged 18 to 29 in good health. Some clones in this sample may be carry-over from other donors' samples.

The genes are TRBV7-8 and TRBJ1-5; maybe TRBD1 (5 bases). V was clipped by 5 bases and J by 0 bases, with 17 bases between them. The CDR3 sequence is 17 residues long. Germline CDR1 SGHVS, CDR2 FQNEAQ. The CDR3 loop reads CASSPVQGIYSNQPQHF. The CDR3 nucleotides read TGTGCCAGCAGCCCCGTCCAGGGAATTTATAGCAATCAGCCCCAGCATTTT. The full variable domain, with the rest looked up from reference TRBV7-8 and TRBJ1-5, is GAGVSQSPRYKVAKRGQDVALRCDPISGHVSLFWYQQALGQGPEFLTYFQNEAQLDKSGLPSDRFFAERPEGSVSTLKIQRTQQEDSAVYLCASSPVQGIYSNQPQHFGDGTRLSIL.

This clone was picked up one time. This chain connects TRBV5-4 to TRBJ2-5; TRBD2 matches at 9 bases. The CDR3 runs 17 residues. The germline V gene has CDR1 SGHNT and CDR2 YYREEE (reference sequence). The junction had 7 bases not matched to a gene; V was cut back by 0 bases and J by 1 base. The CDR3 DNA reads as TGTGCCAGCAGCTTGGCCAAACTAGCGGGCTCCCAAGAGACCCAGTACTTC. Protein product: CASSLAKLAGSQETQYF.

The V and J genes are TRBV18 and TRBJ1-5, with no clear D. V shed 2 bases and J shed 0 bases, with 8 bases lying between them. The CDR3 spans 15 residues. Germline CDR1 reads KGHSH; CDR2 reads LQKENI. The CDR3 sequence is CASSPASNSNQPQHF. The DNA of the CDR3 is TGTGCCAGCTCACCAGCGAGTAATAGCAATCAGCCCCAGCATTTT.

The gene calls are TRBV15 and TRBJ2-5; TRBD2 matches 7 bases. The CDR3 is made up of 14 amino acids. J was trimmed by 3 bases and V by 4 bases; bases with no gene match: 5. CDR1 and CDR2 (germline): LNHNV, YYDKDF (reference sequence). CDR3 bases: TGTGCCACCAGCATCCTACGGGGGGAAGAGACCCAGTACTTC. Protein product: CATSILRGEETQYF.

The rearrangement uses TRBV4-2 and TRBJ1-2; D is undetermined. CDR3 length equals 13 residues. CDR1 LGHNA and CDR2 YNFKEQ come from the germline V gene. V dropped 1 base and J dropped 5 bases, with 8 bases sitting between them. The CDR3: CASSQVDSYGYTF. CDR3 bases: TGTGCCAGCAGCCAAGTCGATTCTTATGGCTACACCTTC.

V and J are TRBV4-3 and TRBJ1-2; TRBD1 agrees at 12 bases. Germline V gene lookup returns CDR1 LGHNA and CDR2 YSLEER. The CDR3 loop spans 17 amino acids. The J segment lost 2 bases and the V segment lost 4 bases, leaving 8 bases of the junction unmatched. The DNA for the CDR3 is TGCGCCAGCAGCCCCGGGACAGGGGGCACTCTCAACTATGGCTACACCTTC. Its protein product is CASSPGTGGTLNYGYTF.

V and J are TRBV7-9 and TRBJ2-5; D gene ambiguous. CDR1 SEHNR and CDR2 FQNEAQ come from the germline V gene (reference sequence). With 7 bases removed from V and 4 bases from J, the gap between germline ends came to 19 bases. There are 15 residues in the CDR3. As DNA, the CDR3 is TGTGCCAGCACCCCAGGCGGACCTCCGACAGAGACCCAGTACTTC. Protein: CASTPGGPPTETQYF. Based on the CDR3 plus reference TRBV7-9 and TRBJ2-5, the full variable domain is DTGVSQNPRHKITKRGQNVTFRCDPISEHNRLYWYRQTLGQGPEFLTYFQNEAQLEKSRLLSDRFSAERPKGSFSTLEIQRTEQGDSAMYLCASTPGGPPTETQYFGPGTRLLVL.

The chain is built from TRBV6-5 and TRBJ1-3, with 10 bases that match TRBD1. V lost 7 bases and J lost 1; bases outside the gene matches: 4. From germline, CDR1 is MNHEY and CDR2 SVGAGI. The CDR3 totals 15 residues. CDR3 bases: TGTGCCAGCAAAAGACAGGGGGCGTCTGGAAACACCATATATTTT. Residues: CASKRQGASGNTIYF.